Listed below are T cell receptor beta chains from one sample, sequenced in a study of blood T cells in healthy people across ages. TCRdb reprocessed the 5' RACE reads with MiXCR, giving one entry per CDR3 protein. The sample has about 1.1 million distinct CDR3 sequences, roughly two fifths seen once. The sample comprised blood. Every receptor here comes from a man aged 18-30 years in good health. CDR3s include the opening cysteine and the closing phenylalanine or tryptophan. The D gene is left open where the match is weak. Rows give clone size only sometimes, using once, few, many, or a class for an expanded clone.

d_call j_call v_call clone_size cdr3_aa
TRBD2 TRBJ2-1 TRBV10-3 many CATSFRERGYNEQFF
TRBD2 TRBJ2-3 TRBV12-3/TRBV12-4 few CASSLGLARDTQYF
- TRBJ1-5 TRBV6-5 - CASRNGVSNQPQHF
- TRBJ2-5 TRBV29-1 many CSPCRATNYQETQYF
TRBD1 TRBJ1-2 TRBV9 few CASSIWPGQLNYGYTF
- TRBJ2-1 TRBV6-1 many CASIAVLHSYNEQFF
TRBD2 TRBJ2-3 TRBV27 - CASSPSLGLRSDTQYF
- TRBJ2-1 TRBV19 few CASSTGSTYNEQFF
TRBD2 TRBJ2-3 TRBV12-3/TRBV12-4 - CASSPLAGGHRDTQYF
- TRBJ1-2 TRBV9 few CASSVPGLFTF
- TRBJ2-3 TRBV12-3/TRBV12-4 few CASSVGGSDTQYF
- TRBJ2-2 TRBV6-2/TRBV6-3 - CASSYSKGTGELFF
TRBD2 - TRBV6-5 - CASSDSAGEKTQYF
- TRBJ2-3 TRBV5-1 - CASSLAVERVTDTQYF
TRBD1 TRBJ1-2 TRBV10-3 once CAIRDREGGYTF
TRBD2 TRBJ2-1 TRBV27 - CASSWGLAGQYNEQFF
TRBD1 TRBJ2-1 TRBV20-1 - CSARPTGTGLYNEQFF
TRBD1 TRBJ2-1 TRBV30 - CARGQGSGNEQFF
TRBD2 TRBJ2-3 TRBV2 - CASIPIRGNSGVVTDTQYF
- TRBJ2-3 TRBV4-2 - CASSQDGVSRDTQYF
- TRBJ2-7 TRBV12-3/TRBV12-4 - CASSLETGNYEQYF
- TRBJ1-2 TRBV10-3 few CAISETGYSSGYTF
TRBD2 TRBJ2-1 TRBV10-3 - CAISGDSGGARNEQFF
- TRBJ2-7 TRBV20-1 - CSARAQGGSYEQYF
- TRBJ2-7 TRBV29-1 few CSVGQPTYEQYF
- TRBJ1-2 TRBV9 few CASSVSEGRYGYTF
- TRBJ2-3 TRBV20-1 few CSARRHPTDTQYF
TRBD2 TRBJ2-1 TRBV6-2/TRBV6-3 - CASTPGGANEQFF
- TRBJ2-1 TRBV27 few CASTRTGDSSYNEQFF
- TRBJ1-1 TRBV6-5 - CASSSGLGNREGTEAFF
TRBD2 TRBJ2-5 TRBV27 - CASAVKLAGEQYF
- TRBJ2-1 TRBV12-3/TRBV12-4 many CASSLAGPYNEQFF
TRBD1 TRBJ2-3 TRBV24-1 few CATSDLRGLSTDTQYF
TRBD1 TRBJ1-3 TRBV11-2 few CASSSTTTGGPGNTIYF
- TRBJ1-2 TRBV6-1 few CASSEGGDGYTF
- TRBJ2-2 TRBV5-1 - CASSPTQSIGGELFF
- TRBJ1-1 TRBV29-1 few CSGLGGTMDEAFF
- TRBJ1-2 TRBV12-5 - CASGLGAVTNYGHTF
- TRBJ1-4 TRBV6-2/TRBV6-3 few CASYGRDDEKLFF
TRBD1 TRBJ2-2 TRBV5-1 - CASSPDRVSAGELFF
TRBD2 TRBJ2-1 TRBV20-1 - CSARGLAGGWRGDEQFF
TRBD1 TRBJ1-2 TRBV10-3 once CAISESGTGVHGYTF
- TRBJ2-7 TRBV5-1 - CASKADRRGGSYEQYF
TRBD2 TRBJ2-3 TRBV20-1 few CSATLFGGGTDTQYF
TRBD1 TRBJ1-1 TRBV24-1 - CATRGTGGTEAFF
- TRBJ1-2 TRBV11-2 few CASSFRHYGYTF
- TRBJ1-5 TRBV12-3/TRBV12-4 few CASTRGRYDQPQHF
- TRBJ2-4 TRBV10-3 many CAISAGGDGNIQYF
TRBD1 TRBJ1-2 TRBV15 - CATSRGQGVNYGCTF
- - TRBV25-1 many CASKGETQYF
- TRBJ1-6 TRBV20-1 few CSASQTGTPNSPLHF
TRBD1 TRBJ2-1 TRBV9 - CASSAQTGVVLNEQFF
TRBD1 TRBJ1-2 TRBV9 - CASRAGGPTGNYGYTF
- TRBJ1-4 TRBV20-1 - CSARGGFDEKLFF
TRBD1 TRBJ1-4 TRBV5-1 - CASSLGRGPATNEKLFF
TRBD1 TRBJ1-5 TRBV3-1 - CASSQTLGQGNQPQHF